This T cell receptor beta chain is drawn from a study of T cell responses to AZD1222 COVID-19 vaccine. Remarks on this clone: Its target is unknown.

Study-level findings and limits: Targets within unmutated variant regions were reportedly found for nearly half of spike-specific TCRs. Clonal diversity was possibly underestimated, and the donors were mostly white British, with more females. Samples come after the peak T cell response, not at day 14.

The junction had 10 bases not matched to a gene; V was cut back by 6 bases and J by 9 bases. CDR3 size: 16 residues. CDR1 is LNHDA and CDR2 is SQIVND in the germline V gene (reference sequence). Profiled with immunoSEQ multiplex PCR; TCRdb holds only in-frame clones, not every one. The repertoire has 86,000 or so clones, roughly 86% of them found once; the top ten carry less than 8.5%. The chain combines TRBV19 with TRBJ2-1; 14 bases are a match to TRBD2. The source is an adult who received the AZD1222 COVID-19 vaccine. The source material was peripheral blood, sampled 28 days after the second AZD1222 dose. The CDR3 region is CASRGGLAGEQAEQFF. The CDR3 nucleotides are TGTGCCAGTAGGGGGGGACTAGCGGGAGAGCAGGCTGAGCAGTTCTTC.